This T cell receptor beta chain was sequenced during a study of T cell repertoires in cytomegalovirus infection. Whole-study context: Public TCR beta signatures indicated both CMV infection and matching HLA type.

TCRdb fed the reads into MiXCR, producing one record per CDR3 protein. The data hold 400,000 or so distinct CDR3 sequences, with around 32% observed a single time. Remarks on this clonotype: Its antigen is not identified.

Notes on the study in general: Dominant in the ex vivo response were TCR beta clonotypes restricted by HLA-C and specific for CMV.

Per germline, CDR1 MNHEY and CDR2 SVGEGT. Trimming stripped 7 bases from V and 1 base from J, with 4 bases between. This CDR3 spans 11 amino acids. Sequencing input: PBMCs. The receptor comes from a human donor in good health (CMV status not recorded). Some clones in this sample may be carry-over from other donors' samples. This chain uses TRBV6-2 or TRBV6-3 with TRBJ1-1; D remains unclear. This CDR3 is CASNTNTEAFF. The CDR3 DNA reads TGTGCCAGCAATACGAACACTGAAGCTTTCTTT.